This TCR beta chain was identified during a study of T-cell reconstitution after alpha-beta-depleted transplantation in children. Study results and caveats: Newly generated T cells supplied most T-cell counts and diversity one year post-transplant.

Unique molecular identifiers were incorporated during preparation of the TCRbeta library. MiXCR was run by TCRdb on the PCR reads, yielding one entry per CDR3 protein. Seen here are 450,000 to 600,000 distinct CDR3 sequences, roughly 13% observed once, and the top ten hold approximately 2%. The ends were cut back, 2 bases at V and 6 bases at J, with 7 bases in the middle. Germline V gene data show CDR1 as KGHSH and CDR2 as LQKENI. This CDR3 is 12 amino acids long. The table lists this clonotype with a few counts. Antigen: not known. The origin of this receptor is a male patient younger than 18 who had a stem cell transplant for acute myeloid leukemia, so the T cells may come from the graft donor. V gene TRBV18 combines with J gene TRBJ1-1; D gene unclear. The sample in question was PBMCs, mostly from graft donor cells, obtained 360 days after TCRalphabeta/CD19-depleted stem cell transplant. The CDR3 here is CASSPNHAEAFF. CDR3 sequence (DNA): TGTGCCAGCTCACCAAATCATGCTGAAGCTTTCTTT.